This section outlines one T cell receptor beta chain sequence together with its context. The sample holds a few counts of this clonotype. Which antigen it targets is not known. No quality values exist for individual bases; no much larger clone is one base distant. The method behind the library was PCR. DNA from cultured CD4+ T cells underwent TCR sequencing with the Oncomine TCR Beta short-read assay at the Johns Hopkins FTIC core. The QIAamp micro DNA kit was used to extract genomic DNA from the cultured CD4+ T cells. Oncomine TCR Beta libraries made from cultured CD4+ T cells were pooled using unique dual indexes and sequenced on an Illumina iSeq 100. Turning to the authors' computational methods: Non-productive sequences were removed, and CDR3s that did not start with C, did not end with F or W, or were shorter than 7 amino acids were discarded. Antigen-specific clonotypes were identified with the MANAFEST web application by comparing peptide-stimulated wells with reference and other culture wells. To be called positive, a clone needed an FDR below 0.05, an odds ratio above 5, and a productive frequency above 0.1% in at least two of three replicate wells. Clonotypes that were significantly expanded in both SARS-CoV-2 spike wells and at least one common cold coronavirus spike condition were defined as cross-reactive. CDR3 homology was assessed with Levenshtein distances (stringdist) and unrooted phylogenetic trees (ape) in R version 3.6.1. TCRdb trimmed public reads at Q25 via fastp, called clones via MiXCR and kept in-frame beta chains. For every CDR3 protein sequence, its rows merge into one entry that carries the most common genes and DNA. The V and J calls shown here were made by TCRdb, not taken from the authors' results. Here the sample has about 10,000 distinct CDR3 sequences; more than 20% occur a single time. Around 25% of the sample lies in the top ten.

The data are from a study of vaccination and CD4 T cells after COVID-19 (dated by TCRdb to 2021 to 2024). For the wider study: The convalescent cohort included six males and four females, with two Hispanic individuals, seven Caucasians, two Asians and one multiracial person. Post-vaccine blood samples were collected a median of around 10 weeks after the second vaccine dose, ranging from roughly 13 to 250 days. Post-COVID blood samples from convalescent patients were collected a median of 101 days after diagnosis, with a range of 35 to 161 days. Culture stimuli were overlapping spike peptide pools from SARS-CoV-2 and from the common cold coronaviruses HCoV-NL63, HCoV-OC43 and HCoV-229E. Control cultures received a CEFX viral epitope pool as the positive control, an HIV-1 Nef peptide pool as the negative control, or no peptide. Participants received two doses of either the Pfizer-BioNTech BNT162b2 vaccine (n=8) or the Moderna mRNA-1273 vaccine (n=2). The spike-specific CD4+ TCR repertoire was compared before and after mRNA vaccination in approximately ten COVID-19 convalescent patients and a few infection-naive healthy vaccine recipients. Study-wide findings and limitations: Although the median number of SARS-CoV-2-reactive clonotypes went up from 20 to 25 after infection to 35 to 40 after vaccination, the increase was not significant. Among the post-vaccine SARS-CoV-2-reactive clones in convalescent patients, a median roughly 85% showed up only after vaccination, which suggests vaccine-specific priming. Of the vaccine-specific clones found in convalescent patients, nearly all (304 of 307) were mono-reactive for SARS-CoV-2 spike instead of being cross-reactive with common cold coronaviruses. Relatively few convalescent patients were included in the study, and early timepoints after natural infection were not analyzed.

V ends up 5 bases short and J 0 bases short, with an unmatched junction base count of 4. As encoded in the germline V gene (reference sequence), CDR1 is MNHEY while CDR2 is SMNVEV. Inclusive of the bounding cysteine and phenylalanine, the CDR3 is 14 residues long. Only CDR3 DNA is held: 42 bases, read in frame from base 1. In the paper's terms, the treatment or condition label means: approximately 9-day PBMC culture with coronavirus spike peptide pools or control peptides (ViraFEST assay). The ViraFEST assay was used in the study, in which antigen-specific T cells were expanded with peptide pools and expanded clonotypes were subsequently identified by TCR sequencing. The absence of prior SARS-CoV-2 infection in healthy vaccine recipients was confirmed by negative nucleocapsid antibody tests before and after vaccination. Each well held approximately 2 million PBMCs cultured in IMDM containing around 5% human AB serum and approximately 10 IU/ml IL-2, with around 9.7 ug/ml peptide pools added. On days 3 and 7, half of the culture medium was replaced with fresh IL-2-containing medium. CD4+ T cells were isolated after around 9 days of culture through negative selection using the EasySep CD4+ T cell isolation kit. Ficoll-Paque Plus gradient centrifugation was used to isolate PBMCs from whole blood, and the isolated PBMCs were then either used fresh or cryopreserved at -140C. Each culture condition was generally run in triplicate wells.

The sequenced sample was CD4+ T cells from blood, cultured in vitro, obtained before SARS-CoV-2 vaccination. The chain is encoded by TRBV27 joined to TRBJ2-7, with 7 middle bases fitting TRBD1. The sequence derives from a human donor who received a COVID-19 vaccine. In nucleotide form, the sequence is TGTGCCAGCAGTCCAGACAGGGCCTCCTACGAGCAGTACTTC. The encoded protein is CASSPDRASYEQYF.